This TCR beta chain was captured in a study of blood T cell repertoires in COVID-19. Authors' methods: Amplification with reference gene primers provided the estimates of nucleated cell counts. Some clones are missing from TCRdb's copy, which holds only in-frame ones; the method was immunoSEQ multiplex PCR. V and J calls and clone size follow that table, whereas D and trimming were derived from the DNA. The data hold about 430,000 clones, with 88% observed a single time. This CDR3 contains 14 residues. Trimming left V 7 bases short and J 1 base short, with 11 bases between. Germline CDR1 and CDR2: SNHLY and FYNNEI.

This TCR was sampled from a woman in her twenties or thirties with acute COVID-19. The specimen was PBMCs or T cells enriched from blood (not recorded which). The chain carries TRBV2 and TRBJ2-1; D perhaps matches TRBD1 (5 bases). The CDR3 reads CASTGRVSYNEQFF. In DNA form, the CDR3 reads TGTGCCAGCACTGGCAGGGTGTCCTACAATGAGCAGTTCTTC.